This TCR beta chain was retrieved from a study of blood T cell repertoires in COVID-19. Some clones are missing from TCRdb's copy, which holds only in-frame ones; the method was immunoSEQ multiplex PCR. The sample shows about 170,000 clones, about 90% of them seen only once. The germline gives CDR1 SGHTA, CDR2 FQGNSA. The V and J ends lost 5 bases and 5 bases respectively, with 12 bases between them. The CDR3 contains 13 residues. The chain recombines TRBV7-2 with TRBJ2-5; no firm D call. Sequencing used PBMCs or T cells enriched from blood (not recorded which). The receptor's source is a human donor with acute COVID-19. The donor label of this sample is uncertain. CDR3 loop: CASSPGRTETQYF. The CDR3 DNA sequence: TGTGCCAGCAGCCCTGGGCGAACGGAGACCCAGTACTTC. Using reference TRBV7-2 and TRBJ2-5 for the parts outside the CDR3, the full variable domain is GAGVSQSPSNKVTEKGKDVELRCDPISGHTALYWYRQSLGQGLEFLIYFQGNSAPDKSGLPSDRFSAERTGGSVSTLTIQRTQQEDSAVYLCASSPGRTETQYFGPGTRLLVL.